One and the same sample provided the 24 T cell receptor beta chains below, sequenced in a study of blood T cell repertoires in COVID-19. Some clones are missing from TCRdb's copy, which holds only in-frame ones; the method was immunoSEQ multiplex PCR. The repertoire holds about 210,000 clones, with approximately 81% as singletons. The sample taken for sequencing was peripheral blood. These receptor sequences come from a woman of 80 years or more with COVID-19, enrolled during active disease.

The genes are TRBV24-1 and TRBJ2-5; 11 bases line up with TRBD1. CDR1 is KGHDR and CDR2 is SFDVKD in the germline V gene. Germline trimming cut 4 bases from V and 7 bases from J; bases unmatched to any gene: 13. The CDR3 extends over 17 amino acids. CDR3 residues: CATSEGGTGGRLGTQYF. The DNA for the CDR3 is TGTGCCACCAGTGAAGGGGGGACAGGGGGGCGACTAGGGACCCAGTACTTC.

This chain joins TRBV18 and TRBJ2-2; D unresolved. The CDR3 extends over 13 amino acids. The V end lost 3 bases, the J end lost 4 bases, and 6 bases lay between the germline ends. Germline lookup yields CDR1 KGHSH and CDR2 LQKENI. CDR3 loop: CASSPAITGELFF. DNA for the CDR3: TGTGCCAGCTCACCGGCCATCACCGGGGAGCTGTTTTTT.

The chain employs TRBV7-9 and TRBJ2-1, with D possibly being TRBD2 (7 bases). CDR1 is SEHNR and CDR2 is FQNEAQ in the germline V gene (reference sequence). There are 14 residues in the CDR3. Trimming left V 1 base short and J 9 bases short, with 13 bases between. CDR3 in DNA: TGTGCCAGCAGCTTAGTGGGGGGGCATAGTGAGCAGTTCTTC. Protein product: CASSLVGGHSEQFF.

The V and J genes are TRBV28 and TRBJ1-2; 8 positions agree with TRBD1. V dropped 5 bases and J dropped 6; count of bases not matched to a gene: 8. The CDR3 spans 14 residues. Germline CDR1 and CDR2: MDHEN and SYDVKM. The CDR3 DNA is TGTGCCAGCAGTCCCGCGGACAGGGTTAATGGCTACACCTTC. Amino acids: CASSPADRVNGYTF.

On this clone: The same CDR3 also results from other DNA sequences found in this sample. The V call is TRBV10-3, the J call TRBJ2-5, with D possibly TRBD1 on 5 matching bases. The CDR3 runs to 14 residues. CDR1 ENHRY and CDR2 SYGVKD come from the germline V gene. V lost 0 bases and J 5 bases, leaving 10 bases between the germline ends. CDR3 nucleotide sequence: TGTGCCATCAGTGAGTCCCCAGGGCAGGAGACCCAGTACTTC. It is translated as CAISESPGQETQYF.

The CDR3 nucleotides are TGTGCCAGCGTCCCAACGGACAGGGGGACCACTGAAGCTTTCTTT. Residues: CASVPTDRGTTEAFF. The genes are TRBV19 and TRBJ1-1; 10 bases align to TRBD1. Trimming cost V 9 bases and J 4 bases; bases outside gene matches: 11. Germline lookup yields CDR1 LNHDA and CDR2 SQIVND (reference sequence). This CDR3 is 15 amino acids long. Combining the CDR3 with reference TRBV19 and TRBJ1-1 gives the whole variable domain DGGITQSPKYLFRKEGQNVTLSCEQNLNHDAMYWYRQDPGQGLRLIYYSQIVNDFQKGDIAEGYSVSREKKESFPLTVTSAQKNPTAFYLCASVPTDRGTTEAFFGQGTRLTVV.

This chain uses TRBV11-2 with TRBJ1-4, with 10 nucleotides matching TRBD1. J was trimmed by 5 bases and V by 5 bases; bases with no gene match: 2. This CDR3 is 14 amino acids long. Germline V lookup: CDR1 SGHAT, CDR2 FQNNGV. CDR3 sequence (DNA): TGTGCCAGCAGCCGACAGGGGGCGAATGAAAAACTGTTTTTT. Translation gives CASSRQGANEKLFF.

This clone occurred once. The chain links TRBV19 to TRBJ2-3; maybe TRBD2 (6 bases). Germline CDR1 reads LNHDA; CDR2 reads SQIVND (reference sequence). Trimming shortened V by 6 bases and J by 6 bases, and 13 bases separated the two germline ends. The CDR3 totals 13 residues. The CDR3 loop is CASSVRDSDTQYF. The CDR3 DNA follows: TGTGCCAGTAGCGTCAGGGACTCCGATACGCAGTATTTT. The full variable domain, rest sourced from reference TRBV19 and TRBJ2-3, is DGGITQSPKYLFRKEGQNVTLSCEQNLNHDAMYWYRQDPGQGLRLIYYSQIVNDFQKGDIAEGYSVSREKKESFPLTVTSAQKNPTAFYLCASSVRDSDTQYFGPGTRLTVL.

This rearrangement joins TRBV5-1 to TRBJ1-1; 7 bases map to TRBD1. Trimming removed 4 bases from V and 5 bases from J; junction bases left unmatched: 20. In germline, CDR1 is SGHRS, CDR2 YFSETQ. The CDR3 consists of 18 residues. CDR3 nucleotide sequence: TGCGCCAGCAGCGACCGGCCGGGACAGCTATCCTTAGGGACTGAAGCTTTCTTT. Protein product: CASSDRPGQLSLGTEAFF.

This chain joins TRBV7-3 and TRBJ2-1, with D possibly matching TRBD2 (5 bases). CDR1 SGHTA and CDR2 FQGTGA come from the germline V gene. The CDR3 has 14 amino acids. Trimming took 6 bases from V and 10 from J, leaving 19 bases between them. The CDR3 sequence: CASSSLQSGPEQFF. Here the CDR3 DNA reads TGTGCCAGCAGTTCCCTCCAAAGCGGCCCCGAGCAGTTCTTC. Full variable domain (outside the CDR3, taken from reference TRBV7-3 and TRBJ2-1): GAGVSQTPSNKVTEKGKYVELRCDPISGHTALYWYRQSLGQGPEFLIYFQGTGAADDSGLPNDRFFAVRPEGSVSTLKIQRTERGDSAVYLCASSSLQSGPEQFFGPGTRLTVL.

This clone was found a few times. The CDR3 here is CASRLRTGYSNTEAFF. CDR3 nucleotides: TGTGCCAGTAGACTACGGACAGGATACAGTAACACTGAAGCTTTCTTT. V is TRBV19 and J is TRBJ1-1; 7 bases are shared with TRBD1. The CDR3 loop spans 16 amino acids. V shed 6 bases and J 2 bases; nucleotides not matched to a gene: 12. Germline loops: CDR1 LNHDA, CDR2 SQIVND (reference sequence).

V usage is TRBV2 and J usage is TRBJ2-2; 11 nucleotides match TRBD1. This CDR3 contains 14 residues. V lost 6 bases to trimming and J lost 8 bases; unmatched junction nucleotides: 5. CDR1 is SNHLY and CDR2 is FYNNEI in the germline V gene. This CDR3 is CASREDRGLGELFF. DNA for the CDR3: TGTGCCAGCAGAGAGGACAGGGGGCTGGGGGAGCTGTTTTTT.

The CDR3 coding sequence is TGTGCCAGCAGCCGAGGAGGGGAACAGCCCCAGCATTTT. Protein product: CASSRGGEQPQHF. The chain has TRBV21-1 and TRBJ1-5. TRBV21-1 is listed as a pseudogene. The CDR3 is 13 residues long.

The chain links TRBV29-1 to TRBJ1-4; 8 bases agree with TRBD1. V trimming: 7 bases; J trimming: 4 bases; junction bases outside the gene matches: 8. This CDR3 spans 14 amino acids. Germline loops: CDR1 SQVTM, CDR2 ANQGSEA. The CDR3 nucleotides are TGCAGCGCCTGGACAGGGCGGGTTAATGAAAAACTGTTTTTT. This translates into CSAWTGRVNEKLFF.

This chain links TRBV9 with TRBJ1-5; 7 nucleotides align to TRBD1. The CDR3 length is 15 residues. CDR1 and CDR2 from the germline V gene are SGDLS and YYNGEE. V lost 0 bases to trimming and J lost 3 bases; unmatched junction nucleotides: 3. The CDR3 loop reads CASSVADRNNQPQHF. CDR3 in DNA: TGTGCCAGCAGCGTAGCGGACAGGAACAATCAGCCCCAGCATTTT.

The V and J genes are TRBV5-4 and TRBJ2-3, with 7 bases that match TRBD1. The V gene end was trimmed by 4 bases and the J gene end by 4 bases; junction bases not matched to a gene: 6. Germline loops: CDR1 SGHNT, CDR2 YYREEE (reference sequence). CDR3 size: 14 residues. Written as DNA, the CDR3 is TGTGCCAGCAGCACCGGACAGGAAGCAGATACGCAGTATTTT. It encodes CASSTGQEADTQYF.

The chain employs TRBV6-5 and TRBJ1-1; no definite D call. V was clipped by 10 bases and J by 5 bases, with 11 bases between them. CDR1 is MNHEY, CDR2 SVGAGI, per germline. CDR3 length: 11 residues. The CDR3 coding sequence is TGTGCCACATATTTACAAACTGAAGCTTTCTTT. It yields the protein CATYLQTEAFF.

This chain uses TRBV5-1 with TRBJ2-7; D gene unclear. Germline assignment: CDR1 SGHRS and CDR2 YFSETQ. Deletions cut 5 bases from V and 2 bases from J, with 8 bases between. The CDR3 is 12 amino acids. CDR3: CASRETTYEQYF. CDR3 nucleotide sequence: TGCGCCAGCAGGGAGACGACCTACGAGCAGTACTTC.

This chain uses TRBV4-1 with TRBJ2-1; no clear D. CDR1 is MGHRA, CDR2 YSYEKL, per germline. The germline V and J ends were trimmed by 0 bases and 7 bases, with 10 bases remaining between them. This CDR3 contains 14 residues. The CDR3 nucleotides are TGCGCCAGCAGCCAAGAGCCTAACGGTAATGAGCAGTTCTTC. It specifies CASSQEPNGNEQFF.

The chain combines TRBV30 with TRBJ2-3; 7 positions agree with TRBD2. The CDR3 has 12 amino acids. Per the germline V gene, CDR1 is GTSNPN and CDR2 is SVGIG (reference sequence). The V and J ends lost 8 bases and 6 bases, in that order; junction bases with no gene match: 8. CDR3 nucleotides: TGTGCCCTGGGGCGGGGGACGGATACGCAGTATTTT. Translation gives CALGRGTDTQYF.

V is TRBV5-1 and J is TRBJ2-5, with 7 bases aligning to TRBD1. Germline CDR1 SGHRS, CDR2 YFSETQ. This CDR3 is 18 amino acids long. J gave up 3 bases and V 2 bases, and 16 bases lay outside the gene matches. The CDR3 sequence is CASSFSLQGSKGKETQYF. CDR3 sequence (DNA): TGCGCCAGCAGCTTCTCGTTACAGGGGTCGAAGGGAAAAGAGACCCAGTACTTC.

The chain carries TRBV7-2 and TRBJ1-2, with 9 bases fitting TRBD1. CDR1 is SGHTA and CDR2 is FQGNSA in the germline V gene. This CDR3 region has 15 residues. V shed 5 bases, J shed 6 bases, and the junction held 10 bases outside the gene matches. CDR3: CASSTGQGLVNGYTF. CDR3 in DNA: TGTGCCAGCAGCACGGGACAGGGCCTCGTTAATGGCTACACCTTC.

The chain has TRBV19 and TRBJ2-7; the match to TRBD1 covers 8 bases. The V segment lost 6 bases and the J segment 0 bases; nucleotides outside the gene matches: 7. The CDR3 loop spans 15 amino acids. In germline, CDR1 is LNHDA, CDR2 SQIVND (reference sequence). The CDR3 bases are TGTGCCAGTAGGAACGGGGACAGGAGCTCCTACGAGCAGTACTTC. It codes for CASRNGDRSSYEQYF.

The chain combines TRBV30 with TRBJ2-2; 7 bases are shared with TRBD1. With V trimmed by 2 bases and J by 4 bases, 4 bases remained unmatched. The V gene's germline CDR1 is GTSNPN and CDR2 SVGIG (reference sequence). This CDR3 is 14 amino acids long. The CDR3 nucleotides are TGTGCCTGGAGTCGACAGGGTCCCACCGGGGAGCTGTTTTTT. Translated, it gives CAWSRQGPTGELFF.